Sequencing of this T cell receptor (beta chain) was carried out in a study of neurological immune-mediated disorders (dated by TCRdb to the late 2010s). Turning to the overall study: Among the 34 multiple sclerosis patients, relapsing-remitting MS accounted for approximately 31 and secondary progressive MS accounted for 3. Peripheral blood TCR-beta repertoires from HTLV-I-associated myelopathy (HAM/TSP) patients, multiple sclerosis patients and healthy controls were compared by UMI-based sequencing. The roughly 100 TCR-beta libraries covered PBMC samples along with longitudinal samples, technical triplicates, and paired sorted CD4+ and CD8+ T-cell subsets. The cohort included 60 to 75 subjects: some 15 with HAM/TSP, about 35 with multiple sclerosis, and roughly 20 healthy controls.

Libraries from unsorted PBMCs were made from 2 million PBMCs kept in RNAlater at -80 degrees C until RNA extraction. Multiple sclerosis patients were enrolled in a US clinical protocol under which disease progression was evaluated by magnetic resonance imaging. PBMCs were separated from peripheral blood using Ficoll-Hypaque density gradient centrifugation and then cryopreserved in liquid nitrogen. At least ten counts were recorded for this clonotype. The antigen it recognizes is unknown. No clone much larger than this one lies a single base away; base qualities are absent. cDNA synthesis used template-switch 5'RACE with a primer carrying a 10-nucleotide random unique molecular identifier tagging each TCR transcript. Every sequencing run covered 15-18 subjects and yielded more than 170 million TCR-beta sequences. The RNeasy kit was used to extract total RNA. The KAPA Real-time Library Amplification kit was used to amplify TCR-beta VDJ regions with primers for the TCR constant region and the 5'RACE anchor. Sample indexes and Illumina adaptors were added in a first PCR, and a second PCR then increased library yield. After purification with Ampure beads, the TCR product of roughly 650 bp was size-selected on a 2% E-gel SizeSelection system. Before pooling, library quality was assessed on a Bioanalyzer, concentration was determined with Qubit, and library quantification was performed with the Kapa Library Quantification kit. Libraries were sequenced paired-end 2 x 150 bp on an Illumina HiSeq 2500. To increase sequence diversity, about 23-32% phiX was spiked into each library pool. From the authors' description of their analysis: The UMI-based MiGEC pipeline processed quality-filtered reads and removed over 85% of raw TCR sequences during error correction. IMGT germline references were used for alignment of VDJ genes, and clonotypes were defined by a unique CDR3 amino acid sequence together with V-J genes. VDJtools evaluated clonal expansion, Shannon diversity and CDR3 relatedness (CalcPairwiseDistances, ClusterSamples); CLCbio workbench built phylogenetic trees. Using coefficient-of-variation modelling across technical triplicates, the study counted a clone as expanded if it had at least 8 unique UMIs. Using fastp at Q25 and MiXCR, TCRdb reprocessed the public reads and kept productive beta chains. Rows matching on CDR3 protein sequence are summarized as one entry with the most common DNA and genes. The V and J calls were not made by the authors but by TCRdb's processing. In this sample the table shows 45,000 to 70,000 distinct CDR3 sequences, roughly 4.6% of which occur a single time. The top ten constitute 2.9% of the sample.

Overall results and qualifications from the work: The MS cluster showed no association with clinical or MRI features, and the authors stated that larger cohorts are needed. Phylogenetic analysis grouped repertoires from 18 of 34 MS patients into a cluster of related CDR3 sequences, suggesting a possible repertoire-level signature. No identical CDR3 amino acid sequences were shared among expanded clones across subjects, suggesting private TCR-beta repertoires in all groups. TCR clonal expansion was highest in HAM/TSP patients and lowest in MS patients, with MS patients falling below even healthy controls.

This clonotype was sampled from a man over 45 with multiple sclerosis. Input material: PBMCs.

The nucleotide sequence reads as follows: TGCGCCAGCAGCTTACGGGAGGGCTTGTTAGATACGCAGTATTTT. Its amino acids are CASSLREGLLDTQYF. The chain uses TRBV5-1 and TRBJ2-3; 8 central nucleotides agree with TRBD2. From the cysteine up to the phenylalanine, the CDR3 has a length of 15 residues. Only the CDR3 DNA is retained, 45 bases long and in frame from the first base. The germline V gene specifies SGHRS as CDR1 and YFSETQ as CDR2. Trimming leaves V shorter by 2 bases and J shorter by 5 bases, with the junction holding 7 bases beyond the gene matches.